This T cell receptor beta chain comes out of a study of T cells in tuberculosis. Turning to the study itself: CD1B tetramers identified T cells specific for mycobacterial lipid GMM.

General study findings and limits: Samples were chosen by availability of cryopreserved specimens.

Libraries were prepared by immunoSEQ multiplex PCR; TCRdb keeps only in-frame clonotypes and omits some of them. The sample includes around 26,000 clones, around 95% of them seen just once. CDR3 length equals 12 residues. Germline V CDR1 and CDR2: SGHRS, YFSETQ. Trimming removed 2 bases at V and 5 bases at J, with 6 bases between. Unsorted cryopreserved PBMC were sequenced, averaging around 100,000 T cells per clinical donor. Details on this clone: Antigen: not known.

The rearrangement joins TRBV5-1 to TRBJ2-3; the D is unclear. The sequence was obtained from a donor aged 10-29 years with latent tuberculosis or without tuberculosis infection. Sequencing used PBMCs. Here the CDR3 reads CASSLLRDTQYF. In DNA, the CDR3 is TGCGCCAGCAGCTTACTGAGAGATACGCAGTATTTT.